This TCR beta chain comes out of a study of T cells in localized non-small cell lung cancer (dated by TCRdb to the early 2020s). Regarding the study in general: T cell repertoires of 236 early-stage NSCLC patients were analyzed, with tumors being compared against uninvolved tumor-adjacent lungs. A mean age of around 66 years was recorded for the NSCLC patients, of whom 120 to 150 were male and more than 85 were female. All 250 or so NSCLC patients in the cohort were treatment-naive and had localized lung tumors that were resected. Broad study findings and their caveats: Of the top 100 tumor clones, a median of approximately 60 were detected in paired uninvolved adjacent lung; over 25 were also among that lung's top 100. Longer overall survival was associated with higher blood T cell density, whereas shorter survival was associated with higher adjacent-lung clonality. Because multi-region tumor sequencing was not performed, intratumor heterogeneity could not be ruled out. Because of the exploratory design, TCR variables were selected using unadjusted p-values without false-discovery rate correction. Uninvolved tumor-adjacent lung showed the highest T cell clonality, higher than tumor, which suggests more focused antigenic responses in the uninvolved tumor-adjacent lung.

The immunoSEQ Assay was used to sequence TCR beta CDR3 regions from DNA. As for the authors' bioinformatics: To compute T cell density, TCR beta template counts were normalized to usable DNA, which was estimated by amplifying housekeeping genes. Using the preseqR package, richness was estimated by extrapolating to 120,000 templates for tissue samples and 400,000 templates for PBMC samples. Clonality was taken to be one minus Pielou's evenness. Tissue-enriched TCRs were identified through differential abundance testing performed on productive amino-acid clonotypes, with a minimum total count of 5 and an alpha of 0.1. The Jaccard Index and the Morisita Overlap Index were used to measure how much the repertoires overlapped between compartments. GLIPH grouped TCR beta CDR3s together with public tetramer-defined viral CDR3s, and a viral motif had to include at least three viral sequences and also show V-gene enrichment. TCRdb limited this immuneACCESS table to in-frame rearrangements with V and J called. A share of clones is missing; checked studies link under half to unresolved V genes, and the rest is unexplained. V and J calls and clone size are as listed in that table; D and trimming were resolved from the DNA. The sample table holds tens of thousands of clones, of which around 94% were seen once. 0.73% of the sample goes to the ten largest clones.

The germline V and J ends show losses of 2 bases and 3 bases respectively, and no gene match explains 4 bases of the junction. There are 15 amino acids in the CDR3, from cysteine to phenylalanine inclusive. Only the CDR3 DNA stays, 45 bases, in frame from base 1. From the germline V gene, CDR1 is SGHTA and CDR2 is FQGNSA. At diagnosis, peripheral blood, uninvolved tumor-adjacent lung and tumor were collected and were preserved as a mix of fresh-frozen and FFPE material. Blood samples were analyzed as peripheral blood mononuclear cells for TCR repertoire profiling. About this clone itself: No antigen is known for it. No per-base quality is available; no much larger clone lies one base away.

This sequence originates from a woman aged 40-75 years with stage I lung adenocarcinoma. The source was peripheral blood, collected before any cancer treatment. The sequence links TRBV7-2 to TRBJ1-2, with 9 bases aligning to TRBD1. The CDR3: CASSLRTGGDYGYTF. In nucleotide form, the sequence is TGTGCCAGCAGCTTAAGAACAGGGGGCGACTATGGCTACACCTTC.